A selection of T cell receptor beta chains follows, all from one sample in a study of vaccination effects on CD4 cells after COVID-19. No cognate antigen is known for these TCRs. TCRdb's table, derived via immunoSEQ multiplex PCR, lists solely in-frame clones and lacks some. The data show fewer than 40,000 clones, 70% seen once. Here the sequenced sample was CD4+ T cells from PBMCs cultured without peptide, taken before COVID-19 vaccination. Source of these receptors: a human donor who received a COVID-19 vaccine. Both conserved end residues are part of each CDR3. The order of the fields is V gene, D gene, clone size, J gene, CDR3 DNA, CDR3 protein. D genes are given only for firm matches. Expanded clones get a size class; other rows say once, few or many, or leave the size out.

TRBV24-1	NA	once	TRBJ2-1	TGTGCCACCAGTGGCCCCCGGGAAGTATTGGAGCAGTTCTTC	CATSGPREVLEQFF
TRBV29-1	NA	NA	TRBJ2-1	TGCAGCGTTGTCGAGAGGTACAATGAGCAGTTCTTC	CSVVERYNEQFF
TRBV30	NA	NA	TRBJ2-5	TGTGCCTGGAGCCTCCGGAGGCAAGAGACCCAGTACTTC	CAWSLRRQETQYF
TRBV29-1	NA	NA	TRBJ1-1	TGCAGCGTTTCCAAGAACACTGAAGCTTTCTTT	CSVSKNTEAFF
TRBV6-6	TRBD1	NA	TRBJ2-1	TGTGCCAGCAGTGACAGGGGGCCATACAATGAGCAGTTCTTC	CASSDRGPYNEQFF
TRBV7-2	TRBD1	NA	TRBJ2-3	TGTGCCAGCAGCAAGGACAGGGAGGTCTACGCAGATACGCAGTATTTT	CASSKDREVYADTQYF
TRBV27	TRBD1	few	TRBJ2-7	TGTGCCAGCAGTTTAGGGACAGGACCCTACGAGCAGTACTTC	CASSLGTGPYEQYF
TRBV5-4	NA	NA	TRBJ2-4	TGTGCCAGCAGCACCGACTTCCGCGGAAACATTCAGTACTTC	CASSTDFRGNIQYF
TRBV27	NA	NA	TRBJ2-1	TGTGCCAGCAGCCACATCGAGGGCCGGCAGTTCTTC	CASSHIEGRQFF
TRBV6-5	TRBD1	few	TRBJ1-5	TGTGCCAGCAGTAGACAGGGAGGGCAGCCCCAGCATTTT	CASSRQGGQPQHF
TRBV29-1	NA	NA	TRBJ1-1	TGCAGCGTTGAAGCGGAGGAAGACACTGAAGCTTTCTTT	CSVEAEEDTEAFF
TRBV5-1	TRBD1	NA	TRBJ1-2	TGCGCCAGCAGCTTGGATGTCTGGACAGGGGGAGAGGGCTACACCTTC	CASSLDVWTGGEGYTF
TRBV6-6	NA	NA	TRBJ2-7	TGTGCCAGCAGCCGCCGTGGTGGCCAGCGAGAATACGAGCAGTACTTC	CASSRRGGQREYEQYF
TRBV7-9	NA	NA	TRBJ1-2	TGTGCCAGCAGCTCCCCCGGATGGGGGCATTCCAACTATGGCTACACCTTC	CASSSPGWGHSNYGYTF
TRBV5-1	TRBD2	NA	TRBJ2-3	TGCGCCAGCAGCTTTCTAGCGGGAGAGTTAGATACGCAGTATTTT	CASSFLAGELDTQYF
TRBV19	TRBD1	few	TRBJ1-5	TGTGCCAGTAGTCCAACAGGGGATCAGCCCCAGCATTTT	CASSPTGDQPQHF
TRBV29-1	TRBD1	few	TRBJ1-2	TGCAGCGCGTGGGACAGGGGAATGTATGGCTACACCTTC	CSAWDRGMYGYTF
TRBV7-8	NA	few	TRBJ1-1	TGTGCCAGCAGCTTAGGTGACTGGACTGAAGCTTTCTTT	CASSLGDWTEAFF
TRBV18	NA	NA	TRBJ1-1	TGTGCCAGCTCACCTCGGTTTGAAGCTTTCTTT	CASSPRFEAFF
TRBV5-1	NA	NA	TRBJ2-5	TGCGCCAGCAGCTTGAGACAAGAGACCCAGTACTTC	CASSLRQETQYF
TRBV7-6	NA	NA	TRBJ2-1	TGTGCCAGCAGCTTCGGCGAATGGGATGAGCAGTTCTTC	CASSFGEWDEQFF
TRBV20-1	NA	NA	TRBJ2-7	TGCAGTGCCCCCAGATTTAACGAGCAGTACTTC	CSAPRFNEQYF
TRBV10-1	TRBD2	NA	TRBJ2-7	TGCGCCAGCGGAAGCGCGGGAGACAAGTACTTC	CASGSAGDKYF
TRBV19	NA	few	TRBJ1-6	TGTGCCAGTAGTATGAGGCAAAGGCGGGGGGTTCTCTATAATTCACCCCTCCACTTT	CASSMRQRRGVLYNSPLHF
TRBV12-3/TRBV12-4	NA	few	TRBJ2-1	TGTGCCAGCAGTTTCGGGGGAAGGAATGAGCAGTTCTTC	CASSFGGRNEQFF
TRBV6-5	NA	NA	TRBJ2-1	TGTGCCAGCAGTCGGATAGACCGGGGCTACAATGAGCAGTTCTTC	CASSRIDRGYNEQFF
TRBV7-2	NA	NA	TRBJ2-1	TGTGCCAGCAGCTCCGGACCTTCGTCCAATGAGCAGTTCTTC	CASSSGPSSNEQFF
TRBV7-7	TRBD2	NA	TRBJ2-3	TGTGCCAGCAGCTTAGGACTAGCGGGAGGGGATACGCAGTATTTT	CASSLGLAGGDTQYF
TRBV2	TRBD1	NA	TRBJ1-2	TGTGCCAGCAGGGACAGGGGGCTCTATGGCTACACCTTC	CASRDRGLYGYTF
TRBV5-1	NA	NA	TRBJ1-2	TGCGCCAGCAGACCCGGGACACAAGCTAACTATGGCTACACCTTC	CASRPGTQANYGYTF
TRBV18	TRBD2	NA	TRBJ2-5	TGTGCCAGCTCACCACCGACGGGGGGGCGAGAGACCCAGTACTTC	CASSPPTGGRETQYF
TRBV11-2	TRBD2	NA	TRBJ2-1	TGTGCCAGCAGCTTTACCCAACTAGCGGGTTACAATGAGCAGTTCTTC	CASSFTQLAGYNEQFF
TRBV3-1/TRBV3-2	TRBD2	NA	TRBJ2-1	TGTGCCAGCAGCCCCCAGCGGGGGAGTTACAATGAGCAGTTCTTC	CASSPQRGSYNEQFF
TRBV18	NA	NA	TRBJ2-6	TGTGCCAGCCCATCACCAGGTACAGGGCCGTCCATGTCTGGGGCCAACGTCCTGACTTTC	CASPSPGTGPSMSGANVLTF
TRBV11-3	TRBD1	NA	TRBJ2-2	TGTGCCAGCAGGCCGGGACAGGGTAACACCGGGGAGCTGTTTTTT	CASRPGQGNTGELFF
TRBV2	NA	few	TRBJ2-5	TGTGCCAGCAGTGGGCGGGAAGGGAAGACCCAGTACTTC	CASSGREGKTQYF
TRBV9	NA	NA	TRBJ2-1	TGTGCCAGCACCCCACAGGACGTGGCCTACAATGAGCAGTTCTTC	CASTPQDVAYNEQFF
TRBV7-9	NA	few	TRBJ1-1	TGTGCCAGCAGCCTCCAGACAGGTCGAAGCACTGAAGCTTTCTTT	CASSLQTGRSTEAFF
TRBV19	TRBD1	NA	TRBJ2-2	TGTGCCAGTAGTCCGACAGGGGGTGGTTTGGTTGCCGGGGAGCTGTTTTTT	CASSPTGGGLVAGELFF